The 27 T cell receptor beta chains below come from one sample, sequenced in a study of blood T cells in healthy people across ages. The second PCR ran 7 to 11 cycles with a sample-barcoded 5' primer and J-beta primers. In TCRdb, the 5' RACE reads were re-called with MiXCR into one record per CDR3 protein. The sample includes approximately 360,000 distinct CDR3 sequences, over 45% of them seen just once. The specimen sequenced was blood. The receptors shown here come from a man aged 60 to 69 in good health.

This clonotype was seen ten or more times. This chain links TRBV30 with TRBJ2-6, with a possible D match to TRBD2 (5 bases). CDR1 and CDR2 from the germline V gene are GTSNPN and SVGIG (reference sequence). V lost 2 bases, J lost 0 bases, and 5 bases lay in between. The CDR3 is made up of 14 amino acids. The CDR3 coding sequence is TGTGCCTGGAGTCGGGACTCTGGGGCCAACGTCCTGACTTTC. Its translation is CAWSRDSGANVLTF.

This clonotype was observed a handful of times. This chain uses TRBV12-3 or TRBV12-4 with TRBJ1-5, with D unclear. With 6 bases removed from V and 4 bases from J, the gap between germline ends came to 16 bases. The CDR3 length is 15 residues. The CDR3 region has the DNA TGTGCCAGCAGCACCAGCGGCACCTTAAATCAGCCCCAGCATTTT. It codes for CASSTSGTLNQPQHF.

The CDR3 loop is CSANPTSGGTQYF. DNA of the CDR3: TGCAGTGCTAACCCGACTAGCGGCGGGACCCAGTACTTC. The chain couples TRBV20-1 to TRBJ2-7, with 9 nucleotides matching TRBD2. The end of the DNA fits TRBJ2-5 better, so the J call may be wrong. CDR3 length equals 13 residues. In germline, CDR1 is DFQATT, CDR2 SNEGSKA (reference sequence).

This CDR3 is CSGREETQYF. The CDR3 coding sequence is TGCAGCGGTCGGGAGGAGACCCAGTACTTC. J is TRBJ2-5 and V is TRBV29-1; tentative D call: TRBD2 (6 bases). Germline CDR1 and CDR2: SQVTM and ANQGSEA. The CDR3 contains 10 residues. V was clipped by 7 bases and J by 5 bases, with 8 bases between them.

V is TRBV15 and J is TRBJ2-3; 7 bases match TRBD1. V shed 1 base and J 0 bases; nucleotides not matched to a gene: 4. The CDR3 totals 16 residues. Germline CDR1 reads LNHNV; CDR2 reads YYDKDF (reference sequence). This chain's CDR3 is CATSRGSGGSTDTQYF. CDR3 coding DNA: TGTGCCACCAGCAGAGGTTCAGGGGGTAGCACAGATACGCAGTATTTT.

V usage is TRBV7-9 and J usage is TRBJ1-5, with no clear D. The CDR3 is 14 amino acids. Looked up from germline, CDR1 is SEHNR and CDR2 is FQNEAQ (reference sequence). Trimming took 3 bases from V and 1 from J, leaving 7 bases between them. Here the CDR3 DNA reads TGTGCCAGCAGCTTGGAGTGGAGCAATCAGCCCCAGCATTTT. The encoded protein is CASSLEWSNQPQHF.

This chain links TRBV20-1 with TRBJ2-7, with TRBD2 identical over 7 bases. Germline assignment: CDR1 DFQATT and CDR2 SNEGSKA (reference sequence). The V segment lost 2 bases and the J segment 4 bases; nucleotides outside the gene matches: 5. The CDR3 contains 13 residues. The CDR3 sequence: CSARWGGGYEQYF. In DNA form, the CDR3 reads TGCAGTGCTAGATGGGGGGGAGGATACGAGCAGTACTTC.

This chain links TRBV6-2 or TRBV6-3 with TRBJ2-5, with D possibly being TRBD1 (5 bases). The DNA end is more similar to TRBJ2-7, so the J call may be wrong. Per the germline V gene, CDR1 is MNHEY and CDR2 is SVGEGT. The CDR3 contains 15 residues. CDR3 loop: CASSYRTTGNYEQYF. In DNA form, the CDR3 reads TGTGCCAGCAGTTACAGGACAACCGGAAACTACGAGCAGTACTTC.

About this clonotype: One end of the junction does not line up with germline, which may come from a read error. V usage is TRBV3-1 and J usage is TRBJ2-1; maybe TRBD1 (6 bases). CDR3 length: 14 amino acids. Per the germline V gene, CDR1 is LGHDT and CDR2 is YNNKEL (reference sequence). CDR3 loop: CASSRRSTGREQFF. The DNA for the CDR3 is TGTGCCAGCAGCCGCCGAAGTACAGGGCGCGAGCAGTTCTTT.

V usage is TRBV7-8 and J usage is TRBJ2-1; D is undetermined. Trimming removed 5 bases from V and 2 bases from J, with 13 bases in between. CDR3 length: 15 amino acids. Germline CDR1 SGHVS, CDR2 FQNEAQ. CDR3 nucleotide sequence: TGTGCCAGCAGCCCAACTACCTCCCCCTACAATGAGCAGTTCTTC. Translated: CASSPTTSPYNEQFF.

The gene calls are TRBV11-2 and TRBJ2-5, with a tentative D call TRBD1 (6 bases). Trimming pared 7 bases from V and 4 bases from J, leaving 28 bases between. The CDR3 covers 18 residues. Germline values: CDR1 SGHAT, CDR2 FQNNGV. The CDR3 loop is CASTDTGKGVVGRETQYF. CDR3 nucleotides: TGTGCCAGCACCGACACAGGGAAGGGTGTAGTAGGTAGAGAGACCCAGTACTTC.

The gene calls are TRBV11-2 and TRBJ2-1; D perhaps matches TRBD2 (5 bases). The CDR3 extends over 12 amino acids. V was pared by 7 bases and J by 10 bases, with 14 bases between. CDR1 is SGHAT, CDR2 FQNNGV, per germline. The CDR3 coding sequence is TGTGCCAGCACCCCTGAAAGGGAGGAGCAGTTCTTC. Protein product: CASTPEREEQFF. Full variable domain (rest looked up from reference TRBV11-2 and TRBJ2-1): EAGVAQSPRYKIIEKRQSVAFWCNPISGHATLYWYQQILGQGPKLLIQFQNNGVVDDSQLPKDRFSAERLKGVDSTLKIQPAKLEDSAVYLCASTPEREEQFFGPGTRLTVL.

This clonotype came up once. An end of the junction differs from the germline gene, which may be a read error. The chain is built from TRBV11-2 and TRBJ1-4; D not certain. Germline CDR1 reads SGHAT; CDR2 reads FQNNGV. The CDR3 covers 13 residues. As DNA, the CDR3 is TGTGCCAGCAGTTCCCCGTGGGATGAAAAACCGTTTTTT. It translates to CASSSPWDEKPFF.

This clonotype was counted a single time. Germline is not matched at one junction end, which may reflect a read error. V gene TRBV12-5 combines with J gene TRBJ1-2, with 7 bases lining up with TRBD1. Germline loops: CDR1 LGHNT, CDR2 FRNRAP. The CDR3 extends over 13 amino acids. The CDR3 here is CASAEGAWGGNTF. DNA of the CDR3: TGTGCTAGTGCCGAGGGGGCCTGGGGTGGCAACACCTTC.

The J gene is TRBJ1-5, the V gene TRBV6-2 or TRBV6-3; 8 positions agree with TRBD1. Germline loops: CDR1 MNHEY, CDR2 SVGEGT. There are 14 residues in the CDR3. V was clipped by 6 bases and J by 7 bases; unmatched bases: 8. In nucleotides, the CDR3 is TGTGCCAGCAGAAAAACAGGGGGTGGACAGCCCCAGCATTTT. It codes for CASRKTGGGQPQHF.

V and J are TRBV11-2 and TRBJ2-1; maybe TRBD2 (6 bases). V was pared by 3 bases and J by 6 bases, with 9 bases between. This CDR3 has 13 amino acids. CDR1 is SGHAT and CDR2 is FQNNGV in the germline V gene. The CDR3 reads CASSFSEGNEQFF. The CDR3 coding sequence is TGTGCCAGCAGCTTTTCGGAGGGCAATGAGCAGTTCTTC.

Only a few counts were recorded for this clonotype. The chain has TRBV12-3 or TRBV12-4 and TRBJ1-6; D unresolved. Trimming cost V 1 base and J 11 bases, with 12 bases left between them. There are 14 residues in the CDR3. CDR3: CASSLDSGGTPLHF. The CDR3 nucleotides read TGTGCCAGCAGTTTAGACAGCGGAGGGACACCCCTCCACTTT.

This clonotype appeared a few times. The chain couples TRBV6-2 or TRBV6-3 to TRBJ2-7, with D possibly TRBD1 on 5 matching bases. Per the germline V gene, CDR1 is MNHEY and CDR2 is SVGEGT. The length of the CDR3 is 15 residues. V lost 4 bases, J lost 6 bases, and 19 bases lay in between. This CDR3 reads CASSFARQSASEQYF. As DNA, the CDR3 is TGTGCCAGCAGTTTCGCCCGACAGTCCGCCTCCGAGCAGTACTTC.

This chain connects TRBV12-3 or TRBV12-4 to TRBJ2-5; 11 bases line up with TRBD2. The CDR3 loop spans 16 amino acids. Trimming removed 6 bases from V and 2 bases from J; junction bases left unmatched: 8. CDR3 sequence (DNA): TGTGCCAGCAGGGGTATAGCGGGGGGGCCTCAAGAGACCCAGTACTTC. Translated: CASRGIAGGPQETQYF.

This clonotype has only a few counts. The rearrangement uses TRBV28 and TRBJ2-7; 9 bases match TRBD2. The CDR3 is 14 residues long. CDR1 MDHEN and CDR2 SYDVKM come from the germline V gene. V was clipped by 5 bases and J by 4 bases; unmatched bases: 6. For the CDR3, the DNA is TGTGCCAGCAGTCTGACTAGCGGACCTTACGAGCAGTACTTC. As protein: CASSLTSGPYEQYF.

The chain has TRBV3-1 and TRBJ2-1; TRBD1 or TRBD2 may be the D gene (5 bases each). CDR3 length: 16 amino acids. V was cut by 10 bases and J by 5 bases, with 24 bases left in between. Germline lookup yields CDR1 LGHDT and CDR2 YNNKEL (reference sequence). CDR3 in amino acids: CATTGLVGLSHNEQFF. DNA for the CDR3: TGTGCCACCACGGGGCTAGTGGGATTGAGTCACAATGAGCAGTTCTTC.

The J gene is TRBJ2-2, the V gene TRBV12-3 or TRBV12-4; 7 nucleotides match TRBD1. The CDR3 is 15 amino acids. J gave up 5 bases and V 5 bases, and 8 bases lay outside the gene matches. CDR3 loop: CASSPQGVQTGELFF. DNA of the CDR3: TGTGCCAGCAGTCCTCAGGGGGTACAGACCGGGGAGCTGTTTTTT.

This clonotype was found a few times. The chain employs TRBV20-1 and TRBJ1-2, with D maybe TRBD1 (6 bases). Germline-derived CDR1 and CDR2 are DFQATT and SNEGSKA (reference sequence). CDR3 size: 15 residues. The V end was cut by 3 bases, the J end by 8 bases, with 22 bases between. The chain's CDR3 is CSARPRGVTGDGYTF. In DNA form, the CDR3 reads TGCAGTGCTAGGCCGAGGGGGGTCACAGGAGACGGCTACACCTTC.

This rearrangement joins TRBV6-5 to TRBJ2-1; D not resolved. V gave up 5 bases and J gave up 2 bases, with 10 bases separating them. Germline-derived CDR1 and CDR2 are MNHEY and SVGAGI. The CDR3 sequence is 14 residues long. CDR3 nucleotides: TGTGCCAGCAGTGAAACCCGGGCCTACAATGAGCAGTTCTTC. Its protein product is CASSETRAYNEQFF.

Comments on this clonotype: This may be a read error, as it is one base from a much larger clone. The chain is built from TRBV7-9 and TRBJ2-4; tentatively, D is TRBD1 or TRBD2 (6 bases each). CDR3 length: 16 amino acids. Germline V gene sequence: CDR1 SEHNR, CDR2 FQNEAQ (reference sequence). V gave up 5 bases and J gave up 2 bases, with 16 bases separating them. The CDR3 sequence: CASSAGGRGTKNIQYF. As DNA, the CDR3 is TGTGCCAGCAGCGCCGGGGGCAGGGGAACCAAAAACATTCAGTACTTC. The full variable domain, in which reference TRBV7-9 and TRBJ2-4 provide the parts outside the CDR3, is DTGVSQNPRHKITKRGQNVTFRCDPISEHNRLYWYRQTLGQGPEFLTYFQNEAQLEKSRLLSDRFSAERPKGSFSTLEIQRTEQGDSAMYLCASSAGGRGTKNIQYFGAGTRLSVL.

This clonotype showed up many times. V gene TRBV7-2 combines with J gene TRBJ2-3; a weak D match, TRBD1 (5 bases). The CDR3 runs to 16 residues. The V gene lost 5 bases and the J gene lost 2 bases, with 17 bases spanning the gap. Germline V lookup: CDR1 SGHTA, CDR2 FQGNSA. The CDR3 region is CASSQDMGRNTDTQYF. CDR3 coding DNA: TGTGCCAGCAGCCAGGATATGGGGCGGAACACAGATACGCAGTATTTT.

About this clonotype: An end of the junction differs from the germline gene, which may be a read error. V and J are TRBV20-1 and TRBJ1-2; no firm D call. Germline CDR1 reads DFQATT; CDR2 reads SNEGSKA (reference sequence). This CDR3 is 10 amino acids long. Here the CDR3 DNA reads TGCAGTGCTGGAGACTATGGCTACACCTTC. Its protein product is CSAGDYGYTF.